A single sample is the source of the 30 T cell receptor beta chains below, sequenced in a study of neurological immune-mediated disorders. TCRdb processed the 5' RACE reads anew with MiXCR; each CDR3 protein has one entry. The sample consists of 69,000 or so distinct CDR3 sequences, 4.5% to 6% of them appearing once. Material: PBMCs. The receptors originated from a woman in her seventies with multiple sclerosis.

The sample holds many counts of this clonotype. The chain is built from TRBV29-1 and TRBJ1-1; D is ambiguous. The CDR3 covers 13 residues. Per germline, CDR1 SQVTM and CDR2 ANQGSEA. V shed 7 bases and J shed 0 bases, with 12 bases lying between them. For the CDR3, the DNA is TGCAGCGCTGCGCCTAGGGTGAACACTGAAGCTTTCTTT. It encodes CSAAPRVNTEAFF.

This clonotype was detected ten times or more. The CDR3 protein is CSAPTLAGDEQYF. Here the CDR3 DNA reads TGCAGTGCTCCCACTCTAGCGGGAGACGAGCAGTACTTC. The V and J genes are TRBV20-1 and TRBJ2-7, with 10 bases identical to TRBD2. This CDR3 is 13 amino acids long. CDR1 is DFQATT, CDR2 SNEGSKA, per germline (reference sequence). Unmatched junction bases numbered 6, after V lost 5 bases and J lost 5 bases.

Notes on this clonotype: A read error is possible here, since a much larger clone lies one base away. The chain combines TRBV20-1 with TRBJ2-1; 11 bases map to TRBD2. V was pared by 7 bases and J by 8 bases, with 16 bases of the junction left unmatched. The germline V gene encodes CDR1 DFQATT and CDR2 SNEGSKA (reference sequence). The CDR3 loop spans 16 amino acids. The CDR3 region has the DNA TGCAGTGAGGTTCGGGATAGCGGGAGGGCTGGGGATGAGCAGTTCTTC. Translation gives CSEVRDSGRAGDEQFF.

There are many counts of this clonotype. CDR3 region: CASSPYGDTQYF. The CDR3, as DNA: TGTGCCAGCAGCCCCTATGGAGATACGCAGTATTTT. V usage is TRBV7-2 and J usage is TRBJ2-3; no firm D call. Germline loops: CDR1 SGHTA, CDR2 FQGNSA. The V end lost 5 bases, the J end lost 5 bases, and 8 bases lay between the germline ends. The CDR3 loop spans 12 amino acids.

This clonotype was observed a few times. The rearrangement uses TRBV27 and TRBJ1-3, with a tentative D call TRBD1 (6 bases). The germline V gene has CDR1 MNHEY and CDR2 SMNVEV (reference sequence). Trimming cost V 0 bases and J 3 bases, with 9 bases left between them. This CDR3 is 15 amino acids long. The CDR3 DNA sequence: TGTGCCAGCAGTTTATCCGCCAGGGGTGGAAACACCATATATTTT. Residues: CASSLSARGGNTIYF.

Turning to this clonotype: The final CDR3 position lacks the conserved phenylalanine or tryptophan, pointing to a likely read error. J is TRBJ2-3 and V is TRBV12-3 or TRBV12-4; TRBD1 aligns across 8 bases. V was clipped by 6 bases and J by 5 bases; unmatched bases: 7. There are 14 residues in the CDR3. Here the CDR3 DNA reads TGTGCCAGCAGGGGACAGGCCGCGGGAGATACGCAGTATATT. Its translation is CASRGQAAGDTQYI.

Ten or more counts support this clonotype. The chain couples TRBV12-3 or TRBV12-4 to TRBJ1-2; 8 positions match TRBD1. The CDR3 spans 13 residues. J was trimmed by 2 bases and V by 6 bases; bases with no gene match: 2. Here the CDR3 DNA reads TGTGCCAGCAGGGGACAGGCGAACTATGGCTACACCTTC. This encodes CASRGQANYGYTF.

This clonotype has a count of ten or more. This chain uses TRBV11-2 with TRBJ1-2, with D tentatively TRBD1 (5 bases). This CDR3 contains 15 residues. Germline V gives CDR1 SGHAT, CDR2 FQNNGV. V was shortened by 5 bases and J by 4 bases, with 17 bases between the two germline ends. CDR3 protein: CASSQPGGYFYGYTF. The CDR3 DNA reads TGTGCCAGCAGCCAACCCGGGGGTTACTTCTATGGCTACACCTTC.

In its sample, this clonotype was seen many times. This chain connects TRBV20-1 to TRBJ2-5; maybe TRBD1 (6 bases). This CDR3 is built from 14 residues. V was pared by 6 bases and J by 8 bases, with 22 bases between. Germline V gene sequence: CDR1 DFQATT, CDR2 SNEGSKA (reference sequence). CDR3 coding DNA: TGCAGTGCGCACAAGAGGGGGTCGCAAGGAACCCAGTACTTC. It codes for CSAHKRGSQGTQYF.

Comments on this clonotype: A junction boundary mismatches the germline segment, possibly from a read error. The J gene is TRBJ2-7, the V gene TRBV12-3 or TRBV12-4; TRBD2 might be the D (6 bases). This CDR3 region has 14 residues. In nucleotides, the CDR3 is TGTGCCACGGGAGAAACCACTAGCTCCCACGAGCAGTACTTC. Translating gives CATGETTSSHEQYF.

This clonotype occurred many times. As DNA, the CDR3 is TGCAGCGCCCGAGCGGGACGTAGCCCCGAGCAGTACTTC. This sequence encodes CSARAGRSPEQYF. The V call is TRBV29-1, the J call TRBJ2-7, with TRBD2 matching over 7 bases. The germline CDR1 and CDR2 sequences are SQVTM and ANQGSEA. V lost 7 bases, J lost 6 bases, and 12 bases stayed unmatched. The CDR3 has 13 residues.

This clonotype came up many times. The CDR3 reads CASTRDGRGYEQYF. In nucleotides, the CDR3 is TGTGCCAGCACTCGAGACGGTAGGGGATACGAGCAGTACTTC. V is TRBV7-6 and J is TRBJ2-7, with D perhaps matching TRBD1 (5 bases). From germline, CDR1 is SGHVS and CDR2 FNYEAQ. This CDR3 is 14 amino acids long. V was cut by 7 bases and J by 4 bases, with 17 bases left in between.

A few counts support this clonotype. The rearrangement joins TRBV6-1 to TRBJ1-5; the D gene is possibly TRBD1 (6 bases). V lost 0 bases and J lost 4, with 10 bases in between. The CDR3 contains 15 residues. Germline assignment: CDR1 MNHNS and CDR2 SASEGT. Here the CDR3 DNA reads TGTGCCAGCAGTGAAGCGGGGGCGCGGAATCAGCCCCAGCATTTT. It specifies CASSEAGARNQPQHF.

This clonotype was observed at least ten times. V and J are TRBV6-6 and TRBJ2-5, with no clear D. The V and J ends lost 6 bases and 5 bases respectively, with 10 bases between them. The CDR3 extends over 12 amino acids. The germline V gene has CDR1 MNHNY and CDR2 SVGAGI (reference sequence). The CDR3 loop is CASSPIAETQYF. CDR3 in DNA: TGTGCCAGCAGCCCTATTGCGGAGACCCAGTACTTC.

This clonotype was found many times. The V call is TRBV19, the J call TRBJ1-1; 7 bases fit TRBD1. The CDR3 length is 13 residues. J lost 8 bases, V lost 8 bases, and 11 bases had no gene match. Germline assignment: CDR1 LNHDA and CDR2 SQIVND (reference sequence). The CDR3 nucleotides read TGTGCCAGTGGCAGGGGGAATGCTATGGAAGCTTTCTTT. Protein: CASGRGNAMEAFF.

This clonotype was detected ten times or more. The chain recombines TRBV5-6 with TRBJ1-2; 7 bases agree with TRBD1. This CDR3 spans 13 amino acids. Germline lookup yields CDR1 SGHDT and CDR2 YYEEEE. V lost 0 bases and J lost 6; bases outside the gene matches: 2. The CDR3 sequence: CASSLGQGHGYTF. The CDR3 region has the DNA TGTGCCAGCAGCTTGGGACAGGGTCATGGCTACACCTTC.

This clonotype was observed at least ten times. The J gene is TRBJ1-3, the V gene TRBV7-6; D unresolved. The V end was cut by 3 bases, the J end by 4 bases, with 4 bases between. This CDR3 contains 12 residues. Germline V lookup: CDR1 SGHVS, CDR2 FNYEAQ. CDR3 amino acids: CASSFAGNTIYF. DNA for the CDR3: TGTGCCAGCAGCTTCGCAGGAAACACCATATATTTT.

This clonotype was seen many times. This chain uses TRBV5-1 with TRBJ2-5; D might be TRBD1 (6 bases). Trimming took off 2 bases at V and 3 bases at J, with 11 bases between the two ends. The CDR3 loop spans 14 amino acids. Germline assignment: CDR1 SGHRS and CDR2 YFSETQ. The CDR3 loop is CASSFSPGEETQYF. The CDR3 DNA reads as TGCGCCAGCAGCTTCTCGCCAGGGGAAGAGACCCAGTACTTC.

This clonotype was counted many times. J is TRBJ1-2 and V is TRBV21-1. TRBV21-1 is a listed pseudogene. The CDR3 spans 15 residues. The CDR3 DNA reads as TGTGCCCCTCACGCACCTGCTTCCCTTAACTATGGCTACACCTTC. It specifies CAPHAPASLNYGYTF.

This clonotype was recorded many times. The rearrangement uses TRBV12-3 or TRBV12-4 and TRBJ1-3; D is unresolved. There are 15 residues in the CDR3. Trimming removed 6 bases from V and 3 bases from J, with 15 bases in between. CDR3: CASRTLPSGGNTIYF. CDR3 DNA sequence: TGTGCCAGCAGAACCCTCCCATCGGGTGGAAACACCATATATTTT.

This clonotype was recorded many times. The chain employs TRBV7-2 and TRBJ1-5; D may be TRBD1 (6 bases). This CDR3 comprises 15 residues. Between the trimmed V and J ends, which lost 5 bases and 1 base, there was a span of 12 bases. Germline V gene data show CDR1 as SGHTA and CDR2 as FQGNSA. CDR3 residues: CASSKQGGSNQPQHF. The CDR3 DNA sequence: TGTGCCAGCAGCAAACAGGGAGGGAGCAATCAGCCCCAGCATTTT. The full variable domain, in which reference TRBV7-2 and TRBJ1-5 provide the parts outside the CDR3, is GAGVSQSPSNKVTEKGKDVELRCDPISGHTALYWYRQSLGQGLEFLIYFQGNSAPDKSGLPSDRFSAERTGGSVSTLTIQRTQQEDSAVYLCASSKQGGSNQPQHFGDGTRLSIL.

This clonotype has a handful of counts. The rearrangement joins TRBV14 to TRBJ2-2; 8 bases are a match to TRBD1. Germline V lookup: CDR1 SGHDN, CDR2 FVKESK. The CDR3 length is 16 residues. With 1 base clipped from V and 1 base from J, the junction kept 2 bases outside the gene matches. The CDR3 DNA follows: TGTGCCAGCAGCCAAGTAGGGACAGGGAACACCGGGGAGCTGTTTTTT. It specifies CASSQVGTGNTGELFF. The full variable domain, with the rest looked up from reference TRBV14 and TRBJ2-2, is EAGVTQFPSHSVIEKGQTVTLRCDPISGHDNLYWYRRVMGKEIKFLLHFVKESKQDESGMPNNRFLAERTGGTYSTLKVQPAELEDSGVYFCASSQVGTGNTGELFFGEGSRLTVL.

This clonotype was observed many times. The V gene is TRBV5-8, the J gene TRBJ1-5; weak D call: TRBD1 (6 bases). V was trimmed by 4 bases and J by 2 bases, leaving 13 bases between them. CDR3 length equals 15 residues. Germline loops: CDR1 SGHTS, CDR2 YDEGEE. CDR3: CASSRGGGGNQPQHF. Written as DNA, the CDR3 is TGTGCCAGCAGCCGGGGAGGGGGGGGCAATCAGCCCCAGCATTTT.

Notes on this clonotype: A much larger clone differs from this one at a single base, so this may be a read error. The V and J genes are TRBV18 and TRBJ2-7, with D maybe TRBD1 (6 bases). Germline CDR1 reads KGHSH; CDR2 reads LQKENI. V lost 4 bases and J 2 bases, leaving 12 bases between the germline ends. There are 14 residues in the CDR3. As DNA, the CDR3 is TGTGCCAGCTCACAAACAGGGATGCCCTACGAGCAGTACTTC. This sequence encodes CASSQTGMPYEQYF.

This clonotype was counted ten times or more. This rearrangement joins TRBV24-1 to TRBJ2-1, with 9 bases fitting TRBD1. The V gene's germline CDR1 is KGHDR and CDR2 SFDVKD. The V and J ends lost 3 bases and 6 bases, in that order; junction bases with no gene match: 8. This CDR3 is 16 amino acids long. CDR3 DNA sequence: TGTGCCACCAGTGATCCCCGACAGGGGGACCGCAATGAGCAGTTCTTC. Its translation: CATSDPRQGDRNEQFF.

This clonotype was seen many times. The CDR3 bases are TGTGCCAGCACCTCAAAGCGGGCGGGAGGGAACAATGAGCAGTTCTTC. Protein product: CASTSKRAGGNNEQFF. The rearrangement links TRBV21-1 to TRBJ2-1; the DNA was not compared with TRBD2, the D call given in the table. TRBV21-1 is designated a pseudogene. The CDR3 is made up of 16 amino acids.

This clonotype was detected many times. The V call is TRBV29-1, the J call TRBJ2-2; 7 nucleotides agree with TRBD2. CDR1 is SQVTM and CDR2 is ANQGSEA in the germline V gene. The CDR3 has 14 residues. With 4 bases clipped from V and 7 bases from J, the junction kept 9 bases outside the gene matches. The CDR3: CSVAHPGGIGELFF. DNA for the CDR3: TGCAGCGTTGCCCACCCGGGGGGTATCGGGGAGCTGTTTTTT.

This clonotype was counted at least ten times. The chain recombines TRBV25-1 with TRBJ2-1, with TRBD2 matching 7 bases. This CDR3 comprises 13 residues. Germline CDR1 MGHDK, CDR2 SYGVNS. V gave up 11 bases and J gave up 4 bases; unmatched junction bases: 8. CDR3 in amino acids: CASGGSEYNEQFF. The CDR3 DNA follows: TGTGCCTCCGGGGGGAGCGAGTACAATGAGCAGTTCTTC.

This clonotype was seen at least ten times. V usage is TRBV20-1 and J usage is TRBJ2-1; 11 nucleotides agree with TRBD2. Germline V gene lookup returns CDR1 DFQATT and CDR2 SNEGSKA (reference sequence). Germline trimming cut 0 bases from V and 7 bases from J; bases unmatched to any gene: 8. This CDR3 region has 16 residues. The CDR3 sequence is CSARDYSGRAKNEQFF. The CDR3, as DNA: TGCAGTGCTAGAGATTATAGCGGGAGGGCCAAGAATGAGCAGTTCTTC.

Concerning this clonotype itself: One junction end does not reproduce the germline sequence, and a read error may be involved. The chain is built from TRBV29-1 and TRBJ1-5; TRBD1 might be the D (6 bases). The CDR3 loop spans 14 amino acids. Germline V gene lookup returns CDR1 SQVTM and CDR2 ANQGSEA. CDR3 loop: CSVAVGGANQHQHF. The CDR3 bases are TGCAGCGTTGCGGTAGGGGGTGCCAATCAGCACCAGCATTTT.